The table lists the clone carrying this TCR beta chain with a few counts. There were only healthy Caucasians among the donors. This sample was included in a study of identical twins. Template switching added a universal primer site; cDNA carried unique molecular identifiers. TCRdb recomputed calls from the 5' RACE reads with MiXCR, one row per CDR3 protein. Of 700,000 or so distinct CDR3 sequences listed, around 8.3% were seen once; the top ten hold around 0.98%. These data were also filed under a second study, of yellow fever vaccine responses in identical twins. That report notes: Reportedly, the response of twins' T cells to the vaccine seemed partly convergent, partly personalized.

Material: PBMCs. The sequence was collected from a woman younger than 30 in good health.

This CDR3 is CASSVPGLGGETQYF. DNA for the CDR3: TGTGCCAGCAGCGTACCGGGACTAGGGGGGGAGACCCAGTACTTC. The chain uses TRBV7-2 and TRBJ2-5; 8 bases fit TRBD2. Trimming removed 5 bases from V and 5 bases from J; junction bases left unmatched: 10. CDR3 length: 15 amino acids. The germline V gene encodes CDR1 SGHTA and CDR2 FQGNSA.